The 24 T cell receptor beta chains below come from one sample, sequenced in a study of blood T cell repertoires in COVID-19. Generated by immunoSEQ multiplex PCR, the TCRdb table keeps only in-frame clones and is missing some. Altogether 250,000 to 350,000 clones are present, around 90% being singletons, with the ten largest covering 1.7%. The sample consisted of PBMCs or T cells enriched from blood (not recorded which). The receptors were sampled from a woman aged 18-29 years with acute COVID-19.

The chain uses TRBV29-1 and TRBJ2-7, with TRBD2 matching 13 bases. With 4 bases clipped from V and 6 bases from J, the junction kept 6 bases outside the gene matches. CDR3 length: 14 amino acids. Per germline, CDR1 SQVTM and CDR2 ANQGSEA. The CDR3 reads CSVAGLAGAGEQYF. Written as DNA, the CDR3 is TGCAGCGTTGCCGGACTAGCGGGAGCCGGCGAGCAGTACTTC.

The CDR3 sequence: CASSYGTGGVYGYTF. For the CDR3, the DNA is TGCGCCAGCAGCTATGGGACAGGGGGCGTCTATGGCTACACCTTC. The V call is TRBV4-3, the J call TRBJ1-2; 12 bases fit TRBD1. The J segment lost 4 bases and the V segment lost 5 bases, leaving 5 bases of the junction unmatched. The CDR3 consists of 15 residues. In germline, CDR1 is LGHNA, CDR2 YSLEER.

The chain joins TRBV6-4 to TRBJ2-1, with TRBD2 matching over 12 bases. The CDR3 length is 15 residues. V shed 4 bases and J 7 bases; nucleotides not matched to a gene: 5. Germline V gene lookup returns CDR1 MRHNA and CDR2 SNTAGT. CDR3 residues: CASSATSGSLNEQFF. Here the CDR3 DNA reads TGTGCCAGCAGTGCGACTAGCGGGAGTCTGAATGAGCAGTTCTTC.

The J gene is TRBJ1-1, the V gene TRBV10-3; 7 nucleotides align to TRBD1. Trimming cost V 6 bases and J 1 base; bases outside gene matches: 8. The CDR3 spans 15 residues. Germline CDR1 reads ENHRY; CDR2 reads SYGVKD. CDR3 DNA sequence: TGTGCCATCAGCATGACAGGGATGGGGAACACTGAAGCTTTCTTT. This encodes CAISMTGMGNTEAFF.

V is TRBV27 and J is TRBJ1-2, with TRBD1 matching 11 bases. CDR3 length: 17 residues. The germline V gene encodes CDR1 MNHEY and CDR2 SMNVEV (reference sequence). The V gene end was trimmed by 7 bases and the J gene end by 7 bases; junction bases not matched to a gene: 17. CDR3 coding DNA: TGTGCCAGCACCACGTCGGCGGGACAGGGGGATAGTTTTGGCTACACCTTC. Protein: CASTTSAGQGDSFGYTF.

The CDR3 spells CSAWVGIEAFF. CDR3 DNA: TGCAGCGCCTGGGTGGGCATTGAAGCTTTCTTT. The chain carries TRBV29-1 and TRBJ1-1; D uncertain. The CDR3 is 11 residues long. Trimming took 7 bases from V and 7 from J, leaving 13 bases between them. CDR1 and CDR2 from the germline V gene are SQVTM and ANQGSEA. The full variable domain, rest sourced from reference TRBV29-1 and TRBJ1-1, is SAVISQKPSRDICQRGTSLTIQCQVDSQVTMMFWYRQQPGQSLTLIATANQGSEATYESGFVIDKFPISRPNLTFSTLTVSNMSPEDSSIYLCSAWVGIEAFFGQGTRLTVV.

The chain links TRBV11-2 to TRBJ2-2; no clear D gene. V was clipped by 1 base and J by 8 bases, with 11 bases between them. Germline assignment: CDR1 SGHAT and CDR2 FQNNGV. The CDR3 has 14 residues. The CDR3 nucleotides are TGTGCCAGCAGCTTAGTTGGGCTTTTTGGGGAGCTGTTTTTT. Residues: CASSLVGLFGELFF.

This chain connects TRBV19 to TRBJ1-5; TRBD1 matches at 8 bases. Trimming cost V 3 bases and J 7 bases; bases outside gene matches: 5. The CDR3 contains 14 residues. Germline V gene data show CDR1 as LNHDA and CDR2 as SQIVND (reference sequence). The DNA of the CDR3 is TGTGCCAGTAGTATGCGGCAGGGGGCACAGCCCCAGCATTTT. This gives the protein CASSMRQGAQPQHF.

The chain joins TRBV11-2 to TRBJ2-7; D gene ambiguous. CDR1 SGHAT and CDR2 FQNNGV come from the germline V gene. The CDR3 is 12 residues long. Trimming stripped 7 bases from V and 4 bases from J, with 11 bases between. CDR3 residues: CASTPDGYEQYF. DNA of the CDR3: TGTGCCAGCACACCAGACGGGTACGAGCAGTACTTC.

This clone was seen only once. The chain combines TRBV10-2 with TRBJ1-5, with 9 bases lining up with TRBD1. The J segment lost 0 bases and the V segment lost 5 bases, leaving 5 bases of the junction unmatched. CDR3 length: 16 amino acids. Germline assignment: CDR1 WSHSY and CDR2 SAAADI. The CDR3 is CASSSVDRGSNQPQHF. The CDR3 DNA reads TGCGCCAGCAGTTCCGTGGACAGGGGTAGCAATCAGCCCCAGCATTTT.

The chain joins TRBV19 to TRBJ2-1; 7 positions agree with TRBD2. From germline, CDR1 is LNHDA and CDR2 SQIVND (reference sequence). CDR3 length: 15 residues. The J segment lost 9 bases and the V segment lost 5 bases, leaving 13 bases of the junction unmatched. CDR3 amino acids: CASSSQTSAAREQFF. For the CDR3, the DNA is TGTGCCAGTAGTTCCCAAACTAGCGCGGCTCGTGAGCAGTTCTTC.

V usage is TRBV10-1 and J usage is TRBJ2-5; TRBD1 might be the D (6 bases). CDR3 length: 15 amino acids. Trimming shortened V by 2 bases and J by 4 bases, and 14 bases separated the two germline ends. Germline lookup yields CDR1 WNHNN and CDR2 SYGVQD (reference sequence). CDR3 region: CASSETGTWRETQYF. The CDR3 nucleotides are TGCGCCAGCAGTGAGACCGGGACATGGAGAGAGACCCAGTACTTC.

The chain employs TRBV2 and TRBJ1-2; TRBD1 agrees at 9 bases. Looked up from germline, CDR1 is SNHLY and CDR2 is FYNNEI. This CDR3 has 14 residues. V was pared by 2 bases and J by 4 bases, with 2 bases of the junction left unmatched. The CDR3 DNA is TGTGCCAGCAGTGAAACAGGGGGCAGCTATGGCTACACCTTC. Translating it yields CASSETGGSYGYTF. Full variable domain (rest looked up from reference TRBV2 and TRBJ1-2): EPEVTQTPSHQVTQMGQEVILRCVPISNHLYFYWYRQILGQKVEFLVSFYNNEISEKSEIFDDQFSVERPDGSNFTLKIRSTKLEDSAMYFCASSETGGSYGYTFGSGTRLTVV.

V and J are TRBV19 and TRBJ1-5, with D unclear. V dropped 4 bases and J dropped 2 bases, with 15 bases sitting between them. The CDR3 spans 16 residues. Germline V gives CDR1 LNHDA, CDR2 SQIVND (reference sequence). The CDR3 coding sequence is TGTGCCAGTAGTAAGACAACCTTTGGCGGCAATCAGCCCCAGCATTTT. It is translated as CASSKTTFGGNQPQHF.

The rearrangement joins TRBV28 to TRBJ2-7, with D tentatively TRBD2 (6 bases). CDR3 length: 15 amino acids. V shed 6 bases and J shed 2 bases, with 17 bases lying between them. Germline lookup yields CDR1 MDHEN and CDR2 SYDVKM. The CDR3 coding sequence is TGTGCCAGCAGCTCTTTGGGGGGATCAACCTACGAGCAGTACTTC. Its translation: CASSSLGGSTYEQYF.

CDR3 DNA sequence: TGCGCCAGCAGCTTGGCCCCAGATCAGCCCCAGCATTTT. Encoded protein: CASSLAPDQPQHF. The chain employs TRBV5-1 and TRBJ1-5; the D is unclear. V lost 0 bases and J 5 bases, leaving 6 bases between the germline ends. Germline V lookup: CDR1 SGHRS, CDR2 YFSETQ. The CDR3 spans 13 residues.

This rearrangement joins TRBV19 to TRBJ1-1; TRBD1 matches 10 bases. CDR3 size: 16 residues. With V trimmed by 7 bases and J by 5 bases, 13 bases remained unmatched. CDR1 is LNHDA and CDR2 is SQIVND in the germline V gene (reference sequence). The CDR3 loop reads CASTRAATGGRTEAFF. CDR3 DNA: TGTGCCAGTACGAGGGCGGCGACAGGGGGCCGGACTGAAGCTTTCTTT.

In the case of this clone: At one of its ends the junction is not consistent with the germline gene, which may arise from a read error. The genes are TRBV7-7 and TRBJ1-5; 7 bases align to TRBD1. The CDR3 has 15 amino acids. The germline V gene encodes CDR1 SSHAT and CDR2 FNYEAQ (reference sequence). Here the CDR3 reads CASSPTGLSNQPQHF. The CDR3 DNA reads TGTGCTAGCAGCCCGACAGGGCTCAGCAATCAGCCCCAGCATTTT. Based on the CDR3 plus reference TRBV7-7 and TRBJ1-5, the full variable domain is GAGVSQSPRYKVTKRGQDVTLRCDPISSHATLYWYQQALGQGPEFLTYFNYEAQPDKSGLPSDRFSAERPEGSISTLTIQRTEQRDSAMYRCASSPTGLSNQPQHFGDGTRLSIL.

The V call is TRBV6-5, the J call TRBJ1-2, with D possibly being TRBD1 (5 bases). With 6 bases removed from V and 2 bases from J, the gap between germline ends came to 13 bases. The V gene's germline CDR1 is MNHEY and CDR2 SVGAGI. This CDR3 has 14 residues. CDR3 region: CASSHLDRNYGYTF. CDR3 bases: TGTGCCAGCAGCCACCTAGACAGAAACTATGGCTACACCTTC.

The J gene is TRBJ1-2, the V gene TRBV9; the D gene is possibly TRBD1 (5 bases). The V end was cut by 0 bases, the J end by 1 base, with 10 bases between. The CDR3 has 15 amino acids. Germline loops: CDR1 SGDLS, CDR2 YYNGEE. Here the CDR3 DNA reads TGTGCCAGCAGCGTAGGCAGGGAAATTAACTATGGCTACACCTTC. This codes for CASSVGREINYGYTF.

The genes are TRBV6-2 or TRBV6-3 and TRBJ1-5; no reliable D call. The CDR3 extends over 15 amino acids. From germline, CDR1 is MNHEY and CDR2 SVGEGT. Trimming cost V 3 bases and J 2 bases, with 11 bases left between them. The CDR3 protein is CASSYVGFGNQPQHF. The CDR3 DNA reads TGTGCCAGCAGTTATGTCGGGTTCGGCAATCAGCCCCAGCATTTT.

V gene TRBV29-1 combines with J gene TRBJ2-2, with 8 bases that match TRBD2. V shed 2 bases and J 6 bases; nucleotides not matched to a gene: 8. CDR3 size: 15 residues. Germline V CDR1 and CDR2: SQVTM, ANQGSEA. CDR3 nucleotides: TGCAGCGTTGAAACCGGGACTAGGGGGTCCGGGGAGCTGTTTTTT. Its translation: CSVETGTRGSGELFF.

V and J are TRBV3-1 (or the pseudogene TRBV3-2) and TRBJ2-2; D is unresolved. Per germline, CDR1 LGHDT and CDR2 YNNKEL (reference sequence). The CDR3 consists of 15 residues. Trimming left V 0 bases short and J 4 bases short, with 9 bases between. CDR3 nucleotide sequence: TGTGCCAGCAGCCAAGATCTCCCCGGCACCGGGGAGCTGTTTTTT. Its translation: CASSQDLPGTGELFF.

This rearrangement joins TRBV4-3 to TRBJ2-5; no definite D call. The CDR3 runs 16 residues. Trimming removed 2 bases at V and 2 bases at J, with 15 bases between. Germline V gene lookup returns CDR1 LGHNA and CDR2 YSLEER. CDR3 sequence reads: CASSQKTRSTQETQYF. CDR3 nucleotide sequence: TGCGCCAGCAGCCAAAAGACTCGTTCTACACAAGAGACCCAGTACTTC.